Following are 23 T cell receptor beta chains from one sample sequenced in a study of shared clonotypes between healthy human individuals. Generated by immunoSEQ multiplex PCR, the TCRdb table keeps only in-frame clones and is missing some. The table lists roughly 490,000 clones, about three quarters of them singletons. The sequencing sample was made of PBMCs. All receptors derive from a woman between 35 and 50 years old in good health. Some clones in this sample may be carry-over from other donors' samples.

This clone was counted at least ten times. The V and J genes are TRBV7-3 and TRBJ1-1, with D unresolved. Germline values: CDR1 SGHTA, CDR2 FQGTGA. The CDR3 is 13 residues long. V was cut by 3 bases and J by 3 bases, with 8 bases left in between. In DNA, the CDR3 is TGTGCCAGCAGCTTCGCCCTGGACACTGAAGCTTTCTTT. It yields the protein CASSFALDTEAFF.

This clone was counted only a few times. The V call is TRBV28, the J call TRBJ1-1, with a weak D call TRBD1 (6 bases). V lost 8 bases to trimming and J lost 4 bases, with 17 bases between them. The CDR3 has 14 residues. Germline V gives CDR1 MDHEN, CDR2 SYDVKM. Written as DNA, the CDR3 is TGTGCCAGCGCGAGGGGGGGTGGCGGCACTGAAGCTTTCTTT. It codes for CASARGGGGTEAFF.

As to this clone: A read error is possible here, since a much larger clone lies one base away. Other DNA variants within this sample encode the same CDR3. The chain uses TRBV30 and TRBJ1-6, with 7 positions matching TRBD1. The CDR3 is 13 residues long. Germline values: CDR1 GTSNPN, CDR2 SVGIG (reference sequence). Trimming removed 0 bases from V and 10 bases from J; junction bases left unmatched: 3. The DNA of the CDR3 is TGTGCCTGGAGTGTAAACAGGGGCTCACCCCTCCACTTT. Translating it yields CAWSVNRGSPLHF.

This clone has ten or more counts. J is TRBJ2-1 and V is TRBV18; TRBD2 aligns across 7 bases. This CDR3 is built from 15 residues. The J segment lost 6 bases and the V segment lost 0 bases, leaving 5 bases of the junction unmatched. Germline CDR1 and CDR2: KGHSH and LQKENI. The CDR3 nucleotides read TGTGCCAGCTCACCACCGGGCGGGAGCGTCAATGAGCAGTTCTTC. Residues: CASSPPGGSVNEQFF.

In DNA, the CDR3 is TGTGCCACCAGCCGCAAGGTGAGGGCGAACACCGGGGAGCTGTTTTTT. The encoded protein is CATSRKVRANTGELFF. The V and J genes are TRBV15 and TRBJ2-2; perhaps TRBD2 as D (5 bases). This CDR3 is built from 16 residues. Trimming stripped 5 bases from V and 0 bases from J, with 13 bases between. In germline, CDR1 is LNHNV, CDR2 YYDKDF (reference sequence).

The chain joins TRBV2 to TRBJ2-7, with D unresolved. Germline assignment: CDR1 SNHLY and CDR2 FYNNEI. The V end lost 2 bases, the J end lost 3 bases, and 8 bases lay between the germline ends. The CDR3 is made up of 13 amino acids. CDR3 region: CASSESEFYEQYF. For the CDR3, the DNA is TGTGCCAGCAGTGAAAGTGAGTTCTACGAGCAGTACTTC.

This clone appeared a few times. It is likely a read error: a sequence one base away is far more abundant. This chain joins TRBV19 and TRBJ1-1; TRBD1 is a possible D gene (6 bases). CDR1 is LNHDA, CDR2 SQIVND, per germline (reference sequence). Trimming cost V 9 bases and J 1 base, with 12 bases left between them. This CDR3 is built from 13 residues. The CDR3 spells CASRGRPNTEAFF. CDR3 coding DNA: TGTGCCAGCCGGGGGCGGCCGAACACTGAAGCTTTCTTT.

CDR3 amino acids: CASSPALSGANVLTF. The CDR3 coding sequence is TGTGCCAGCAGTCCGGCCCTGTCTGGGGCCAACGTCCTGACTTTC. The chain carries TRBV21-1 and TRBJ2-6. TRBV21-1 is flagged as a pseudogene. The CDR3 sequence is 15 residues long.

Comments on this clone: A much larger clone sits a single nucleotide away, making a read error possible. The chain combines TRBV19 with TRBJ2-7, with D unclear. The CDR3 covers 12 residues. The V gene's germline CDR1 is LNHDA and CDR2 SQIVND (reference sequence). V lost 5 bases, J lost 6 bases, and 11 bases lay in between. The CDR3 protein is CASSSRAFEQYF. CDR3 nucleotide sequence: TGTGCCAGTAGTTCCCGGGCCTTCGAGCAGTACTTC.

As DNA, the CDR3 is TGTGCCAGCAGCTTTGAGCGGGACGGGACCCAGTACTTC. Translated: CASSFERDGTQYF. The V and J genes are TRBV5-4 and TRBJ2-5; 7 bases agree with TRBD2. The germline V gene encodes CDR1 SGHNT and CDR2 YYREEE (reference sequence). The CDR3 totals 13 residues. Unmatched junction bases numbered 5, after V lost 2 bases and J lost 7 bases. Combining the CDR3 with reference TRBV5-4 and TRBJ2-5 gives the whole variable domain ETGVTQSPTHLIKTRGQQVTLRCSSQSGHNTVSWYQQALGQGPQFIFQYYREEENGRGNFPPRFSGLQFPNYSSELNVNALELDDSALYLCASSFERDGTQYFGPGTRLLVL.

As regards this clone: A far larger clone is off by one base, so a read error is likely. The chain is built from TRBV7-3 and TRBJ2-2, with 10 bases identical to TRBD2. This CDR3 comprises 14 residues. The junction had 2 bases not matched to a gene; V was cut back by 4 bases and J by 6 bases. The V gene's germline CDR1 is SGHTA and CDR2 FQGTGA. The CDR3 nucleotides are TGTGCCAGCAGCTCAGGACTAGCGGCCGGGGAGCTGTTTTTT. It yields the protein CASSSGLAAGELFF. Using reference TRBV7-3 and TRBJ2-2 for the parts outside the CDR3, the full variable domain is GAGVSQTPSNKVTEKGKYVELRCDPISGHTALYWYRQSLGQGPEFLIYFQGTGAADDSGLPNDRFFAVRPEGSVSTLKIQRTERGDSAVYLCASSSGLAAGELFFGEGSRLTVL.

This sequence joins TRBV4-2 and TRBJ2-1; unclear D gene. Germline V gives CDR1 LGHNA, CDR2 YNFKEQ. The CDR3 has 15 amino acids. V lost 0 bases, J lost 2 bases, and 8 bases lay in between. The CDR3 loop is CASSQDPDPYNEQFF. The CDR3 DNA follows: TGTGCCAGCAGCCAAGATCCCGACCCCTACAATGAGCAGTTCTTC.

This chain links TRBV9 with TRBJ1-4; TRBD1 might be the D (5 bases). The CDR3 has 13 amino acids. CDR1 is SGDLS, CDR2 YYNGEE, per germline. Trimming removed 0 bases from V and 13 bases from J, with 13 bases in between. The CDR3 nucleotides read TGTGCCAGCAGCGTAGGGGTGGGACCTCGACTGTTTTTT. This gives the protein CASSVGVGPRLFF.

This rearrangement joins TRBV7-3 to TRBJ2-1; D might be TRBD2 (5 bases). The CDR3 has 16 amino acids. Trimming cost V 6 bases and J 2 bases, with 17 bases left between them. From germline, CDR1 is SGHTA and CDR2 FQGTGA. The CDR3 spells CASSPQAGSAYNEQFF. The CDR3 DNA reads TGTGCCAGCAGTCCTCAGGCGGGCTCAGCCTACAATGAGCAGTTCTTC.

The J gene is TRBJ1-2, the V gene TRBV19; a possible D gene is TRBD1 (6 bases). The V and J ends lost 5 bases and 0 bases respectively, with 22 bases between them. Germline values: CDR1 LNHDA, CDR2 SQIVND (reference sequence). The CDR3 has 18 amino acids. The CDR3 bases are TGTGCCAGTAGTCCAAGGAGTCAGGTGGACAGCTCTAACTATGGCTACACCTTC. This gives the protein CASSPRSQVDSSNYGYTF.

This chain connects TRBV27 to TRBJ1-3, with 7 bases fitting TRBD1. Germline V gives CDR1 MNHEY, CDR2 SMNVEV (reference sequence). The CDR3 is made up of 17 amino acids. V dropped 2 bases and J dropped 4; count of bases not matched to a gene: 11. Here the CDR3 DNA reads TGTGCCAGCAGTTTAATTTATCAAGGGGGCACAGGAAACACCATATATTTT. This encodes CASSLIYQGGTGNTIYF.

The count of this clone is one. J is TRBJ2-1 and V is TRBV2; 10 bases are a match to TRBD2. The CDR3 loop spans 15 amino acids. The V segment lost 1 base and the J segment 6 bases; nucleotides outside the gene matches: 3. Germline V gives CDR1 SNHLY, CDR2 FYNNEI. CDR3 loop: CASSEVLAGSNEQFF. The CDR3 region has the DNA TGTGCCAGCAGTGAAGTACTAGCGGGGAGCAATGAGCAGTTCTTC.

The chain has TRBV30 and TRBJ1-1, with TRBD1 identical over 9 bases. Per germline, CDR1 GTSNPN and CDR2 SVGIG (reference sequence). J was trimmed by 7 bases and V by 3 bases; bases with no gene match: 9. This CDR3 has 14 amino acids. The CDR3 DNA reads TGTGCCTGGAGGGGACAGGGAATTGCGGGTGAAGCTTTCTTT. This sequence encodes CAWRGQGIAGEAFF.

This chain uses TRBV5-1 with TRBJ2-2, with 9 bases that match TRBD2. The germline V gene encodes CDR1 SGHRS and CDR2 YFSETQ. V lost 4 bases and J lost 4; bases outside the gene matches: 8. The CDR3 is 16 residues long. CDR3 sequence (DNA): TGCGCCAGCAGCCCCATGGGACTAGCAGTCACCGGGGAGCTGTTTTTT. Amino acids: CASSPMGLAVTGELFF.

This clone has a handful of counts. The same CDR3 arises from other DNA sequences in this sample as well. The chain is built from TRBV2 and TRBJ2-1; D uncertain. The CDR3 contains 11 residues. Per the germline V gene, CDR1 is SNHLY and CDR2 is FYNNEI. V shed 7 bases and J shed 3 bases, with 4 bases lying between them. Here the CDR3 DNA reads TGTGCCAGCACCCTCTACAATGAGCAGTTCTTC. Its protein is CASTLYNEQFF.

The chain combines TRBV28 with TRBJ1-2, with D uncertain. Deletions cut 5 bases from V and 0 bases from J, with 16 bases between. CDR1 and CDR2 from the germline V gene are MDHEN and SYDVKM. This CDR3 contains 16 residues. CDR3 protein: CASSPGMGPTNYGYTF. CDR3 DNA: TGTGCCAGCAGTCCCGGCATGGGCCCAACTAACTATGGCTACACCTTC.

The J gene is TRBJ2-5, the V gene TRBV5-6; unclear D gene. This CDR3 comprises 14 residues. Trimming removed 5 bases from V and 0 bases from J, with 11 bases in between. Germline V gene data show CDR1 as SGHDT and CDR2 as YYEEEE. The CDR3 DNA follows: TGTGCCAGCAGGTGGGTTGGGTACCAAGAGACCCAGTACTTC. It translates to CASRWVGYQETQYF.

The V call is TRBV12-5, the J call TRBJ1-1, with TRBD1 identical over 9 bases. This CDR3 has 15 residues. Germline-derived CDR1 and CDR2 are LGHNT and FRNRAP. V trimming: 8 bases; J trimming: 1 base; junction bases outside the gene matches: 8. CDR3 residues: CASRRPGQGNTEAFF. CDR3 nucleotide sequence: TGTGCTAGTCGCCGACCGGGACAGGGGAACACTGAAGCTTTCTTT.